Below are 14 T cell receptor beta chains sequenced from a single sample in a study of PD-L1 blockade in urothelial cancer. This table comes from immunoSEQ multiplex PCR, and its TCRdb copy is limited to in-frame clones, with some not included. In the table there are about 76,000 clones, less than 95% of which are singletons. The time point was: peripheral blood 6 weeks after treatment start. Sequenced material: PBMCs, taken around atezolizumab (anti-PD-L1) treatment. Every receptor here comes from a woman aged 80 or older with urothelial cancer.

The chain employs TRBV2 and TRBJ2-1; maybe TRBD1 (5 bases). In germline, CDR1 is SNHLY, CDR2 FYNNEI. Trimming shortened V by 6 bases and J by 9 bases, and 12 bases separated the two germline ends. CDR3 length equals 12 residues. The CDR3 sequence: CASSTQAIEQFF. The CDR3 coding sequence is TGTGCCAGCAGCACACAGGCCATTGAGCAGTTCTTC.

The genes are TRBV5-1 and TRBJ1-3; possibly TRBD1 for D (6 bases). This CDR3 spans 15 amino acids. V was cut by 2 bases and J by 0 bases, with 9 bases left in between. CDR1 is SGHRS and CDR2 is YFSETQ in the germline V gene. The CDR3 loop is CASSFTGNSGNTIYF. In DNA, the CDR3 is TGCGCCAGCAGCTTCACAGGGAACTCTGGAAACACCATATATTTT.

This chain joins TRBV19 and TRBJ2-1; D possibly corresponds to TRBD2 (6 bases). This CDR3 is 15 amino acids long. Germline loops: CDR1 LNHDA, CDR2 SQIVND (reference sequence). Trimming left V 3 bases short and J 6 bases short, with 15 bases between. The CDR3 sequence is CASSITGAGLNEQFF. The CDR3 DNA sequence: TGTGCCAGTAGTATCACGGGAGCGGGTCTCAATGAGCAGTTCTTC.

This clone was seen only once. J is TRBJ1-5 and V is TRBV28, with unresolved D. The germline CDR1 and CDR2 sequences are MDHEN and SYDVKM. The CDR3 is 15 amino acids. Trimming stripped 2 bases from V and 8 bases from J, with 16 bases between. The CDR3 loop is CASSLQGSRWEPQHF. The CDR3 nucleotides read TGTGCCAGCAGTTTACAAGGTTCCAGGTGGGAGCCCCAGCATTTT.

The chain carries TRBV11-2 and TRBJ2-3; 12 positions agree with TRBD1. This CDR3 is built from 17 residues. In germline, CDR1 is SGHAT, CDR2 FQNNGV. V shed 5 bases and J 5 bases; nucleotides not matched to a gene: 11. CDR3 amino acids: CASSLRPGQGALDTQYF. The CDR3, as DNA: TGTGCCAGCAGCCTAAGACCGGGACAGGGGGCATTAGATACGCAGTATTTT.

V is TRBV27 and J is TRBJ2-7; 9 nucleotides line up with TRBD2. Germline CDR1 is MNHEY and CDR2 is SMNVEV (reference sequence). The ends lost 4 bases at V and 4 bases at J; junction bases unmatched: 8. The CDR3 runs 15 residues. The CDR3 coding sequence is TGTGCCAGCAGTTCCCCATTAGCGGGAGTGTACGAGCAGTACTTC. Protein product: CASSSPLAGVYEQYF.

The V call is TRBV28, the J call TRBJ1-5, with 7 bases matching TRBD1. From germline, CDR1 is MDHEN and CDR2 SYDVKM. The CDR3 is 15 residues long. The V and J ends lost 2 bases and 6 bases, in that order; junction bases with no gene match: 7. CDR3 protein: CASSLIDRDGQPQHF. As DNA, the CDR3 is TGTGCCAGCAGTTTAATTGACAGGGACGGTCAGCCCCAGCATTTT.

The chain links TRBV4-2 to TRBJ2-1; 9 bases map to TRBD2. CDR1 and CDR2 from the germline V gene are LGHNA and YNFKEQ. The CDR3 runs to 19 residues. Trimming removed 4 bases from V and 0 bases from J; junction bases left unmatched: 13. The CDR3 DNA follows: TGTGCCAGCAGCCTACAGGCGGGGGGGACCCTTAGCTCCTACAATGAGCAGTTCTTC. This translates into CASSLQAGGTLSSYNEQFF.

This clone appeared once. V gene TRBV7-3 combines with J gene TRBJ2-1; maybe TRBD1 (5 bases). This CDR3 is 14 amino acids long. From germline, CDR1 is SGHTA and CDR2 FQGTGA. Trimming removed 2 bases at V and 0 bases at J, with 5 bases between. Written as DNA, the CDR3 is TGTGCCAGCAGCTTACAGGGCTCCTACAATGAGCAGTTCTTC. Translating gives CASSLQGSYNEQFF.

The chain uses TRBV6-5 and TRBJ2-1; D may be TRBD1 (5 bases). Germline CDR1 is MNHEY and CDR2 is SVGAGI. V lost 7 bases and J 6 bases, leaving 7 bases between the germline ends. This CDR3 contains 11 residues. In DNA form, the CDR3 reads TGTGCCAGCATGGGGCGCAATGAGCAGTTCTTC. It is translated as CASMGRNEQFF.

The gene calls are TRBV7-8 and TRBJ2-1; D is unresolved. Trimming shortened V by 2 bases and J by 0 bases, and 11 bases separated the two germline ends. The CDR3 extends over 16 amino acids. CDR1 SGHVS and CDR2 FQNEAQ come from the germline V gene. CDR3 coding DNA: TGTGCCAGCAGCTTAACGGCGGTGAGCTCCTACAATGAGCAGTTCTTC. It specifies CASSLTAVSSYNEQFF.

The chain links TRBV11-2 to TRBJ2-7; D is uncertain. V was cut by 0 bases and J by 7 bases, with 16 bases left in between. CDR1 SGHAT and CDR2 FQNNGV come from the germline V gene. The CDR3 loop spans 15 amino acids. The CDR3 loop reads CASSLDPGGFEEQYF. In DNA, the CDR3 is TGTGCCAGCAGCTTAGATCCCGGCGGATTTGAGGAGCAGTACTTC.

This chain joins TRBV11-1 and TRBJ2-5, with 7 nucleotides matching TRBD1. CDR1 and CDR2 (germline): SGHAT, FQDESV (reference sequence). With V trimmed by 3 bases and J by 1 base, 2 bases remained unmatched. The CDR3 has 14 residues. The CDR3: CASSFGDSQETQYF. Here the CDR3 DNA reads TGTGCCAGCAGCTTTGGGGACAGCCAAGAGACCCAGTACTTC.

V usage is TRBV6-1 and J usage is TRBJ1-1; D is unclear. CDR3 size: 16 residues. Trimming pared 0 bases from V and 4 bases from J, leaving 15 bases between. The germline V gene encodes CDR1 MNHNS and CDR2 SASEGT. The DNA of the CDR3 is TGTGCCAGCAGTGAAGCTCCGACGCTCCCGGGCACTGAAGCTTTCTTT. Translation gives CASSEAPTLPGTEAFF.